These 9 T cell receptor beta chains were sequenced from one sample in a study of CD8+CD57+ T cells in acquired aplastic anemia. Both TCR beta VDJ combination and CDR3 sequence profiling were carried out. Genomic DNA was the template for this profiling. TCRdb ran MiXCR on the reads and lists one entry per CDR3 protein. This table holds roughly 200,000 distinct CDR3 sequences, 65% found once. For sequencing, patients were chosen who had shown expansion of CD8+CD57+ cells by flow cytometry. The sample comprised sorted CD4+, CD8+, or CD8+CD57+ T cells (not recorded which) from PBMCs. The source is a human donor with aplastic anemia.

The chain combines TRBV9 with TRBJ2-3; D is uncertain. Trimming shortened V by 0 bases and J by 2 bases, and 7 bases separated the two germline ends. Looked up from germline, CDR1 is SGDLS and CDR2 is YYNGEE. This CDR3 spans 14 amino acids. The CDR3 region has the DNA TGTGCCAGCAGCGTAGAACAGCACACAGATACGCAGTATTTT. This gives the protein CASSVEQHTDTQYF.

This chain links TRBV7-9 with TRBJ1-6, with TRBD1 as a possible D gene (5 bases). CDR1 is SEHNR and CDR2 is FQNEAQ in the germline V gene (reference sequence). V gave up 1 base and J gave up 5 bases, with 9 bases separating them. The CDR3 has 15 residues. The CDR3 protein is CASSLGSRDNSPLHF. The CDR3 nucleotides read TGTGCCAGCAGCTTAGGATCCAGGGATAATTCACCCCTCCACTTT.

This clonotype was counted only a few times. The chain recombines TRBV5-8 with TRBJ1-1, with 9 bases fitting TRBD1. There are 16 residues in the CDR3. Germline CDR1 is SGHTS and CDR2 is YDEGEE. V shed 0 bases, J shed 3 bases, and the junction held 6 bases outside the gene matches. The CDR3 DNA reads TGTGCCAGCAGCTTGGTCTACAGGGGGCTCGACACTGAAGCTTTCTTT. Residues: CASSLVYRGLDTEAFF.

This clonotype appeared a single time. The chain employs TRBV12-3 or TRBV12-4 and TRBJ2-3; D might be TRBD1 or TRBD2, each matching 6 bases. V dropped 6 bases and J dropped 1 base, with 14 bases sitting between them. This CDR3 contains 15 residues. CDR3 region: CASSRGGWGTDTQYF. CDR3 in DNA: TGTGCCAGCAGCCGAGGGGGGTGGGGCACAGATACGCAGTATTTT.

The DNA for the CDR3 is TGTGCCAGCAGAGCCTCTAGCGACAGCACAGATACGCAGTATTTT. It specifies CASRASSDSTDTQYF. V usage is TRBV2 and J usage is TRBJ2-3, with a weak D call TRBD2 (6 bases). V dropped 6 bases and J dropped 0 bases, with 13 bases sitting between them. CDR1 is SNHLY and CDR2 is FYNNEI in the germline V gene. This CDR3 region has 15 residues.

The rearrangement uses TRBV7-9 and TRBJ2-1, with a possible D match to TRBD2 (6 bases). V was cut by 4 bases and J by 2 bases, with 18 bases left in between. The CDR3 sequence is 17 residues long. The germline V gene encodes CDR1 SEHNR and CDR2 FQNEAQ (reference sequence). The DNA of the CDR3 is TGTGCCAGCAGCTACGCCTACTTAGCGGCCACCTACAATGAGCAGTTCTTC. It codes for CASSYAYLAATYNEQFF. Full variable domain (missing parts from reference TRBV7-9 and TRBJ2-1): DTGVSQNPRHKITKRGQNVTFRCDPISEHNRLYWYRQTLGQGPEFLTYFQNEAQLEKSRLLSDRFSAERPKGSFSTLEIQRTEQGDSAMYLCASSYAYLAATYNEQFFGPGTRLTVL.

CDR3 residues: CASNPTWGGRTQYF. Written as DNA, the CDR3 is TGTGCCAGCAACCCCACCTGGGGGGGGAGGACCCAGTACTTC. The gene calls are TRBV10-3 and TRBJ2-5; 7 bases align to TRBD2. The CDR3 is made up of 14 amino acids. Germline CDR1 and CDR2: ENHRY and SYGVKD. V lost 10 bases to trimming and J lost 7 bases; unmatched junction nucleotides: 15.

About this clonotype itself: A much larger clone is a single base away; this may be a read error. This chain links TRBV6-1 with TRBJ2-7; the D call may be TRBD1 or TRBD2 (7 bases each). The CDR3 is made up of 13 amino acids. Trimming removed 11 bases from V and 5 bases from J, with 19 bases in between. Germline V gene lookup returns CDR1 MNHNS and CDR2 SASEGT. The CDR3 spells CAGAGGGLNEQYF. CDR3 sequence (DNA): TGTGCCGGCGCAGGGGGGGGGCTCAACGAGCAGTACTTC.

The J gene is TRBJ2-7, the V gene TRBV14; TRBD1 is a possible D gene (6 bases). The CDR3 is 13 residues long. The germline V and J ends were trimmed by 1 base and 6 bases, with 10 bases remaining between them. Germline assignment: CDR1 SGHDN and CDR2 FVKESK. The CDR3 DNA reads TGTGCCAGCAGCCAAGCACCGACAGGCGAGCAGTACTTC. It is translated as CASSQAPTGEQYF.